These 6 T cell receptor beta chains came from one sample sequenced in a study of blood T cell repertoires in COVID-19. Method: immunoSEQ multiplex PCR; TCRdb's copy keeps in-frame clones and lacks some. Of approximately 150,000 clones listed, roughly 91% are singletons. The sample consisted of peripheral blood. The receptor source for this set is a man in his fifties or sixties who had recovered from COVID-19.

V and J are TRBV9 and TRBJ1-4; perhaps TRBD1 as D (6 bases). The germline V gene encodes CDR1 SGDLS and CDR2 YYNGEE. Trimming cost V 0 bases and J 0 bases, with 12 bases left between them. There are 17 residues in the CDR3. The CDR3 nucleotides read TGTGCCAGCAGCGTAGCCGGCAGGGGCCCAACTAATGAAAAACTGTTTTTT. Translation gives CASSVAGRGPTNEKLFF.

The chain joins TRBV18 to TRBJ1-1; unclear D gene. CDR3 length equals 16 residues. Looked up from germline, CDR1 is KGHSH and CDR2 is LQKENI. V dropped 5 bases and J dropped 1 base, with 17 bases sitting between them. CDR3 sequence: CASSWKSGQSNTEAFF. CDR3 DNA: TGTGCCAGCTCATGGAAGAGTGGGCAGTCGAACACTGAAGCTTTCTTT. Using reference TRBV18 and TRBJ1-1 for the parts outside the CDR3, the full variable domain is NAGVMQNPRHLVRRRGQEARLRCSPMKGHSHVYWYRQLPEEGLKFMVYLQKENIIDESGMPKERFSAEFPKEGPSILRIQQVVRGDSAAYFCASSWKSGQSNTEAFFGQGTRLTVV.

The V gene is TRBV11-3, the J gene TRBJ1-5, with D unresolved. This CDR3 has 10 amino acids. Germline-derived CDR1 and CDR2 are SGHNT and YENEEA. The ends were cut back, 3 bases at V and 10 bases at J, with 4 bases in the middle. The CDR3 DNA reads as TGTGCCAGCAGCTTCGGTCCCCAGCATTTT. Translation: CASSFGPQHF.

J is TRBJ2-1 and V is TRBV2; TRBD1 agrees at 11 bases. The germline V gene encodes CDR1 SNHLY and CDR2 FYNNEI. V shed 4 bases and J 9 bases; nucleotides not matched to a gene: 2. CDR3 length equals 13 residues. The CDR3 spells CASSAGTGGEQFF. The CDR3 coding sequence is TGTGCCAGCAGTGCCGGGACAGGGGGTGAGCAGTTCTTC.

V gene TRBV12-3 or TRBV12-4 combines with J gene TRBJ1-1; no clear D gene. The CDR3 loop spans 12 amino acids. V was cut by 4 bases and J by 2 bases, with 5 bases left in between. CDR3 DNA: TGTGCCAGCAGTTCACAAAACACTGAAGCTTTCTTT. This encodes CASSSQNTEAFF.

On this clone itself: Other DNA sequences in this sample translate to the same CDR3. V is TRBV7-3 and J is TRBJ2-3; tentatively, D is TRBD2 (5 bases). The CDR3 runs 11 residues. V shed 5 bases and J shed 6 bases, with 6 bases lying between them. Per germline, CDR1 SGHTA and CDR2 FQGTGA. This chain's CDR3 is CASSRGDTQYF. The CDR3 region has the DNA TGTGCCAGCAGCCGCGGGGATACGCAGTATTTT.